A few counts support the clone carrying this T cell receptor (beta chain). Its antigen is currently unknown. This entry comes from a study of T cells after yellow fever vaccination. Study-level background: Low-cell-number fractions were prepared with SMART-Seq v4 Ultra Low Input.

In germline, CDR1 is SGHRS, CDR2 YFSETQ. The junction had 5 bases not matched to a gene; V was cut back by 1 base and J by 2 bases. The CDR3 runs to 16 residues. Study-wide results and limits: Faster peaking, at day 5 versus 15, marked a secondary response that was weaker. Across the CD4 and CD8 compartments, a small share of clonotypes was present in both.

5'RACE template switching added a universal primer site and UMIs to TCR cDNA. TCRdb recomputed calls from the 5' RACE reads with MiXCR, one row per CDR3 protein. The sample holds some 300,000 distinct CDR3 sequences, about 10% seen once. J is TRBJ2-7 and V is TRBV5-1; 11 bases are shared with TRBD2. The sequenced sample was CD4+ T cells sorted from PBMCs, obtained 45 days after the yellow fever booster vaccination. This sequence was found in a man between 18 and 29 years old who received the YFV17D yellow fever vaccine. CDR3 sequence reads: CASSLSLAGGAYEQYF. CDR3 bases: TGCGCCAGCAGCTTGAGTCTAGCGGGGGGAGCCTACGAGCAGTACTTC.